One and the same sample provided the 27 T cell receptor beta chains below, sequenced in a study of blood T cell repertoires in COVID-19. Measured with immunoSEQ multiplex PCR; TCRdb has only the in-frame clones, and not every one. The table includes 150,000 to 200,000 clones, about 81% detected once. Specimen: peripheral blood. These receptors were taken from a woman of 80 years or more with acute or convalescent COVID-19.

This clone appeared once. One junction end does not reproduce the germline sequence, and a read error may be involved. The chain uses TRBV7-7 and TRBJ2-1; D might be TRBD1 (7 bases). The CDR3 has 15 amino acids. Germline values: CDR1 SSHAT, CDR2 FNYEAQ (reference sequence). CDR3 nucleotides: TGTGCTAGCAGCTTAGGAGGGGGCGACTACAATGAGCAGTTCTTC. Amino acid sequence: CASSLGGGDYNEQFF.

The chain carries TRBV19 and TRBJ2-2; maybe TRBD1 (5 bases). The germline CDR1 and CDR2 sequences are LNHDA and SQIVND (reference sequence). The CDR3 has 15 residues. Trimming stripped 7 bases from V and 1 base from J, with 13 bases between. The CDR3 region is CASKARTKNTGELFF. The CDR3 DNA is TGTGCCAGTAAGGCCAGGACAAAGAACACCGGGGAGCTGTTTTTT.

This clone was seen once. The rearrangement links TRBV7-9 to TRBJ1-1; D is unclear. CDR3 length: 14 residues. V was pared by 1 base and J by 4 bases, with 10 bases between. The germline V gene has CDR1 SEHNR and CDR2 FQNEAQ (reference sequence). The CDR3 DNA follows: TGTGCCAGCAGCTTAGGCAGGTCTTCCACTGAAGCTTTCTTT. Translation: CASSLGRSSTEAFF.

The CDR3 DNA reads TGCGCCAGCAGCTCAGCGGGGGGTGTGAACACCGGGGAGCTGTTTTTT. Protein product: CASSSAGGVNTGELFF. V is TRBV5-1 and J is TRBJ2-2, with 9 bases matching TRBD2. The CDR3 has 16 residues. V gave up 3 bases and J gave up 1 base; unmatched junction bases: 4. Germline loops: CDR1 SGHRS, CDR2 YFSETQ.

V usage is TRBV6-2 or TRBV6-3 and J usage is TRBJ1-2; TRBD1 might be the D (5 bases). The germline V and J ends were trimmed by 2 bases and 5 bases, with 15 bases remaining between them. In germline, CDR1 is MNHEY, CDR2 SVGEGT. The CDR3 runs 15 residues. The CDR3 DNA reads as TGTGCCAGCAGTTACGGGGCCACCTTTCGGTATGGCTACACCTTC. Its protein is CASSYGATFRYGYTF.

The chain combines TRBV7-9 with TRBJ2-1; 12 positions match TRBD2. Germline CDR1 reads SEHNR; CDR2 reads FQNEAQ (reference sequence). V trimming: 6 bases; J trimming: 0 bases; junction bases outside the gene matches: 9. There are 18 residues in the CDR3. The CDR3 DNA sequence: TGTGCCAGCAGAAGACTAGCGGGAGAAGTAAGCTCCTACAATGAGCAGTTCTTC. Its translation is CASRRLAGEVSSYNEQFF. Based on the CDR3 plus reference TRBV7-9 and TRBJ2-1, the full variable domain is DTGVSQNPRHKITKRGQNVTFRCDPISEHNRLYWYRQTLGQGPEFLTYFQNEAQLEKSRLLSDRFSAERPKGSFSTLEIQRTEQGDSAMYLCASRRLAGEVSSYNEQFFGPGTRLTVL.

This clone was counted once. The V gene is TRBV27, the J gene TRBJ1-2; weak D call: TRBD1 (6 bases). The CDR3 covers 17 residues. Germline CDR1 MNHEY, CDR2 SMNVEV (reference sequence). Between the trimmed V and J ends, which lost 2 bases and 0 bases, there was a span of 16 bases. The CDR3 coding sequence is TGTGCCAGCAGTTTAAGGGGAACAGGGCTTGCTAACTATGGCTACACCTTC. As protein: CASSLRGTGLANYGYTF.

CDR3 amino acids: CASSQQLLAGGPYEQYF. The CDR3 region has the DNA TGCGCCAGCAGCCAACAACTACTAGCGGGGGGTCCCTACGAGCAGTACTTC. The chain combines TRBV4-1 with TRBJ2-7, with 12 bases identical to TRBD2. Germline V lookup: CDR1 MGHRA, CDR2 YSYEKL. The CDR3 sequence is 17 residues long. With 2 bases clipped from V and 2 bases from J, the junction kept 7 bases outside the gene matches.

The chain recombines TRBV5-5 with TRBJ1-2, with 9 nucleotides matching TRBD1. There are 15 residues in the CDR3. CDR1 SGHKS and CDR2 YYEKEE come from the germline V gene (reference sequence). The V and J ends lost 0 bases and 2 bases, in that order; junction bases with no gene match: 2. The CDR3 here is CASSLADRGNYGYTF. The CDR3 nucleotides are TGTGCCAGCAGCTTGGCGGACAGGGGAAACTATGGCTACACCTTC.

The CDR3 protein is CASSRGLAGAGDEQFF. For the CDR3, the DNA is TGTGCCAGCTCACGAGGACTAGCGGGGGCCGGCGATGAGCAGTTCTTC. The rearrangement links TRBV18 to TRBJ2-1, with 13 bases aligning to TRBD2. Germline assignment: CDR1 KGHSH and CDR2 LQKENI. The CDR3 is 16 amino acids. J lost 8 bases, V lost 4 bases, and 8 bases had no gene match. The variable domain in full, completed from reference TRBV18 and TRBJ2-1, reads NAGVMQNPRHLVRRRGQEARLRCSPMKGHSHVYWYRQLPEEGLKFMVYLQKENIIDESGMPKERFSAEFPKEGPSILRIQQVVRGDSAAYFCASSRGLAGAGDEQFFGPGTRLTVL.

Only a few counts were recorded for this clone. The rearrangement uses TRBV2 and TRBJ2-7; D is undetermined. This CDR3 is 13 amino acids long. From germline, CDR1 is SNHLY and CDR2 FYNNEI. The V and J ends lost 2 bases and 3 bases respectively, with 8 bases between them. For the CDR3, the DNA is TGTGCCAGCAGTGAATCCACAGACTACGAGCAGTACTTC. This codes for CASSESTDYEQYF.

The CDR3 loop reads CASSQRQGAWEQFF. As DNA, the CDR3 is TGCGCCAGCAGCCAAAGACAGGGGGCGTGGGAGCAGTTCTTC. The chain is built from TRBV4-1 and TRBJ2-1; 10 bases line up with TRBD1. Germline V gene sequence: CDR1 MGHRA, CDR2 YSYEKL. V shed 2 bases, J shed 10 bases, and the junction held 5 bases outside the gene matches. The CDR3 consists of 14 residues.

The CDR3 spells CASSFSDRSNSPLHF. CDR3 coding DNA: TGTGCCAGCAGCTTTTCAGACAGAAGTAATTCACCCCTCCACTTT. V usage is TRBV5-5 and J usage is TRBJ1-6, with D perhaps TRBD1 (5 bases). Deletions cut 2 bases from V and 6 bases from J, with 12 bases between. This CDR3 has 15 amino acids. Germline V gives CDR1 SGHKS, CDR2 YYEKEE (reference sequence).

J is TRBJ2-2 and V is TRBV19, with 7 nucleotides matching TRBD2. CDR1 LNHDA and CDR2 SQIVND come from the germline V gene (reference sequence). With V trimmed by 1 base and J by 6 bases, 2 bases remained unmatched. The CDR3 is 14 residues long. For the CDR3, the DNA is TGTGCCAGTAGTATAGCGGGAGGTGCCGGGGAGCTGTTTTTT. This translates into CASSIAGGAGELFF.

The chain uses TRBV3-1 (or the pseudogene TRBV3-2) and TRBJ1-2, with D unclear. Germline lookup yields CDR1 LGHDT and CDR2 YNNKEL (reference sequence). This CDR3 region has 15 residues. The V end lost 0 bases, the J end lost 1 base, and 9 bases lay between the germline ends. This CDR3 is CASSQERSINYGYTF. CDR3 DNA: TGTGCCAGCAGCCAAGAGAGGAGTATTAACTATGGCTACACCTTC.

The rearrangement uses TRBV7-9 and TRBJ1-5; possible D gene TRBD1, 6 bases. Germline V gene sequence: CDR1 SEHNR, CDR2 FQNEAQ (reference sequence). Trimming took 5 bases from V and 0 from J, leaving 11 bases between them. The CDR3 has 15 residues. The CDR3 reads CASSDDRFSNQPQHF. The CDR3 region has the DNA TGTGCCAGCAGCGACGACAGGTTTAGCAATCAGCCCCAGCATTTT.

This clone was recorded a few times. This sequence joins TRBV28 and TRBJ1-2; possible D gene TRBD1, 5 bases. V gave up 2 bases and J gave up 4 bases, with 8 bases separating them. Germline V gene sequence: CDR1 MDHEN, CDR2 SYDVKM. This CDR3 region has 13 residues. In nucleotides, the CDR3 is TGTGCCAGCAGTTTACGGGGGACCTATGGCTACACCTTC. Translating it yields CASSLRGTYGYTF.

This clone was counted at least ten times. This chain connects TRBV5-1 to TRBJ1-1; 8 bases fit TRBD1. Germline lookup yields CDR1 SGHRS and CDR2 YFSETQ. There are 15 residues in the CDR3. Trimming removed 3 bases from V and 6 bases from J; junction bases left unmatched: 10. CDR3 loop: CASSSPGQGLAEAFF. The CDR3 DNA reads as TGCGCCAGCAGCTCGCCTGGACAGGGCCTCGCTGAAGCTTTCTTT.

This chain joins TRBV5-1 and TRBJ2-7; 9 nucleotides agree with TRBD1. The CDR3 contains 16 residues. V lost 1 base to trimming and J lost 3 bases; unmatched junction nucleotides: 8. CDR1 and CDR2 from the germline V gene are SGHRS and YFSETQ. The chain's CDR3 is CASSLYGTGKFYEQYF. DNA of the CDR3: TGCGCCAGCAGCTTGTACGGGACAGGGAAATTCTACGAGCAGTACTTC.

The J gene is TRBJ1-2, the V gene TRBV19; D not certain. Germline V CDR1 and CDR2: LNHDA, SQIVND (reference sequence). The CDR3 has 14 amino acids. Deletions cut 5 bases from V and 0 bases from J, with 10 bases between. In DNA form, the CDR3 reads TGTGCCAGTAGTCTAGGTTCTGCTAACTATGGCTACACCTTC. It codes for CASSLGSANYGYTF. The whole variable domain, filled in from reference TRBV19 and TRBJ1-2, reads DGGITQSPKYLFRKEGQNVTLSCEQNLNHDAMYWYRQDPGQGLRLIYYSQIVNDFQKGDIAEGYSVSREKKESFPLTVTSAQKNPTAFYLCASSLGSANYGYTFGSGTRLTVV.

The chain is built from TRBV7-4 and TRBJ2-7, with 15 bases that match TRBD2. Trimming cost V 6 bases and J 3 bases; bases outside gene matches: 18. Germline V gives CDR1 SGHVT, CDR2 SQSDAQ. The CDR3 is 20 residues long. CDR3 bases: TGTGCCAGCAGATCCACTCCCGGGACTAGCGGGAGGAAGAGGGGCTACGAGCAGTACTTC. The encoded protein is CASRSTPGTSGRKRGYEQYF.

This chain uses TRBV19 with TRBJ2-2; 11 bases map to TRBD1. Trimming removed 3 bases from V and 0 bases from J; junction bases left unmatched: 3. Per the germline V gene, CDR1 is LNHDA and CDR2 is SQIVND (reference sequence). The CDR3 spans 17 residues. CDR3 sequence reads: CASSMDRGLANTGELFF. Written as DNA, the CDR3 is TGTGCCAGTAGTATGGACAGGGGGCTCGCGAACACCGGGGAGCTGTTTTTT.

V and J are TRBV28 and TRBJ2-7, with D perhaps TRBD1 (6 bases). Germline CDR1 reads MDHEN; CDR2 reads SYDVKM. The ends were cut back, 5 bases at V and 1 base at J, with 24 bases in the middle. This CDR3 region has 18 residues. The CDR3 protein is CASSPRTDGTSASYEQYF. The CDR3 region has the DNA TGTGCCAGCAGTCCCCGGACAGACGGGACCTCGGCATCCTACGAGCAGTACTTC.

This clone appeared many times. The chain carries TRBV5-6 and TRBJ1-6; 8 bases align to TRBD1. The CDR3 contains 16 residues. The germline V gene has CDR1 SGHDT and CDR2 YYEEEE. The V segment lost 0 bases and the J segment 5 bases; nucleotides outside the gene matches: 4. The CDR3, as DNA: TGTGCCAGCAGCTTGGATGGGACAGGAGATAATTCACCCCTCCACTTT. Its protein is CASSLDGTGDNSPLHF.

This clone occurred once. The chain couples TRBV5-4 to TRBJ2-7; TRBD1 matches 9 bases. Germline CDR1 and CDR2: SGHNT and YYREEE (reference sequence). The CDR3 has 16 residues. Trimming removed 4 bases from V and 3 bases from J; junction bases left unmatched: 11. The CDR3 DNA is TGTGCCAGCAGCCAAGAGAGCCGGGACAGGGTCTACGAGCAGTACTTC. Its translation: CASSQESRDRVYEQYF.

The J gene is TRBJ2-2, the V gene TRBV7-9; 9 nucleotides match TRBD2. V was pared by 4 bases and J by 6 bases, with 9 bases of the junction left unmatched. Germline values: CDR1 SEHNR, CDR2 FQNEAQ (reference sequence). The CDR3 consists of 16 residues. CDR3 amino acids: CASSSSASGKAGELFF. The DNA of the CDR3 is TGTGCCAGCAGCTCTTCCGCTAGCGGGAAGGCCGGGGAGCTGTTTTTT.

The rearrangement links TRBV5-1 to TRBJ2-6; no clear D gene. CDR1 is SGHRS and CDR2 is YFSETQ in the germline V gene. V was pared by 3 bases and J by 0 bases, with 13 bases between. The CDR3 totals 17 residues. CDR3 region: CASSWRSTPSGANVLTF. The CDR3 DNA sequence: TGCGCCAGCAGCTGGCGGTCAACTCCCTCTGGGGCCAACGTCCTGACTTTC.